This T cell receptor beta chain appears in the sequencing data of a study of PD-L1 blockade in urothelial cancer. Looking at the study overall: The analyses of blood took place 3 weeks (second dose) and 6 weeks after treatment start. General study points: Greater 3-week expansion of tumor-associated blood clones was recorded for durable-benefit patients.

This clone appeared a single time. Its target is not known. Profiled with immunoSEQ multiplex PCR; TCRdb holds only in-frame clones, not every one. The sample has tens of thousands of clones; 90% are singletons. The time point here: pretreatment peripheral blood. Germline-derived CDR1 and CDR2 are LNHNV and YYDKDF (reference sequence). The trim removed 3 bases at V and 2 bases at J, leaving 14 bases unmatched. CDR3 length equals 18 residues. This chain connects TRBV15 to TRBJ2-3, with 7 nucleotides matching TRBD2. The TCR comes from a man aged 60 to 75 with urothelial cancer. Material: PBMCs, obtained around atezolizumab (anti-PD-L1) treatment. CDR3 loop: CATSSSGTSSGYTDTQYF. The CDR3, as DNA: TGTGCCACCAGCAGCTCTGGCACCTCTAGCGGCTACACAGATACGCAGTATTTT.